One and the same sample provided the 21 T cell receptor beta chains below, sequenced in a study of CD8+ T cells in alopecia areata. The sequencing template was cDNA reverse transcribed from extracted RNA. The protocol was immunoSEQ multiplex PCR, while the TCRdb copy is restricted to in-frame clones and leaves out a portion. Among 120,000 or so clones listed, approximately 60% were seen once. Specified treatment: oral pan-JAK inhibitor, 5-10 mg twice daily. The material was CD4+ T cells sorted from blood, obtained at week 4, from a patient treated with tofacitinib. The receptors come from a human donor with alopecia areata.

Only a few counts were recorded for this clone. The chain couples TRBV29-1 to TRBJ2-5, with D hard to call. Per the germline V gene, CDR1 is SQVTM and CDR2 is ANQGSEA. V lost 8 bases and J lost 6, with 10 bases in between. CDR3 length equals 10 residues. CDR3 bases: TGCAGCACCCTAGGGCAGACCCAGTACTTC. It codes for CSTLGQTQYF.

The chain combines TRBV6-5 with TRBJ2-2, with TRBD2 as a possible D gene (5 bases). This CDR3 comprises 15 residues. The ends were cut back, 5 bases at V and 3 bases at J, with 13 bases in the middle. Germline values: CDR1 MNHEY, CDR2 SVGAGI. In DNA, the CDR3 is TGTGCCAGCAGTGCACAGAACGGGGACACCGGGGAGCTGTTTTTT. The encoded protein is CASSAQNGDTGELFF.

The gene calls are TRBV29-1 and TRBJ2-5, with D possibly being TRBD2 (7 bases). CDR1 and CDR2 from the germline V gene are SQVTM and ANQGSEA. The CDR3 sequence is 17 residues long. The V end lost 6 bases, the J end lost 4 bases, and 27 bases lay between the germline ends. CDR3 protein: CSVRQSSGGGRGETQYF. CDR3 in DNA: TGCAGCGTCCGCCAATCCAGTGGGGGCGGGAGAGGAGAGACCCAGTACTTC.

This clone was found a few times. J is TRBJ1-5 and V is TRBV23-1; D gene ambiguous. Being an ORF, TRBV23-1 has a function that is uncertain. V lost 10 bases and J lost 1, with 14 bases in between. The CDR3 sequence is 14 residues long. CDR3 nucleotide sequence: TGCGCCAAACAGACACGAGGGAGCAATCAGCCCCAGCATTTT. Its translation is CAKQTRGSNQPQHF.

The rearrangement joins TRBV6-6 to TRBJ2-5, with unresolved D. The germline V gene encodes CDR1 MNHNY and CDR2 SVGAGI (reference sequence). Trimming pared 0 bases from V and 5 bases from J, leaving 10 bases between. The length of the CDR3 is 14 residues. The CDR3 loop reads CASSYSGSRETQYF. CDR3 in DNA: TGTGCCAGCAGTTACTCTGGAAGTCGGGAGACCCAGTACTTC.

The J gene is TRBJ2-7, the V gene TRBV7-9; tentatively, D is TRBD2 (5 bases). There are 15 residues in the CDR3. V lost 6 bases to trimming and J lost 0 bases, with 15 bases between them. Germline V CDR1 and CDR2: SEHNR, FQNEAQ (reference sequence). CDR3: CASSRDGVPSYEQYF. DNA of the CDR3: TGTGCCAGCAGTCGAGACGGGGTTCCCTCCTACGAGCAGTACTTC.

The table lists this clone with a count of one. CDR3: CASSLDSYYGYTF. CDR3 DNA sequence: TGTGCCAGCAGCTTAGACAGCTACTATGGCTACACCTTC. The chain joins TRBV7-9 to TRBJ1-2; D call uncertain. The germline V gene has CDR1 SEHNR and CDR2 FQNEAQ (reference sequence). The CDR3 has 13 amino acids. V was clipped by 1 base and J by 3 bases, with 6 bases between them.

The chain carries TRBV2 and TRBJ2-5; D is unclear. Germline CDR1 reads SNHLY; CDR2 reads FYNNEI. The CDR3 sequence is 13 residues long. Trimming removed 5 bases at V and 1 base at J, with 8 bases between. The CDR3 protein is CASSRTLQETQYF. The CDR3 bases are TGTGCCAGCAGTCGGACGCTCCAAGAGACCCAGTACTTC.

This clone came up a few times. CDR3 nucleotide sequence: TGTGCCAGCAGCGTAGAGGGGACAGCTTACTACGAGCAGTACTTC. This gives the protein CASSVEGTAYYEQYF. The chain carries TRBV9 and TRBJ2-7, with 7 bases matching TRBD1. With V trimmed by 0 bases and J by 3 bases, 6 bases remained unmatched. The CDR3 contains 15 residues. From germline, CDR1 is SGDLS and CDR2 YYNGEE.

V gene TRBV7-2 combines with J gene TRBJ2-7; no firm D call. The V end was cut by 1 base, the J end by 8 bases, with 6 bases between. Germline V CDR1 and CDR2: SGHTA, FQGNSA. This CDR3 comprises 11 residues. The CDR3 DNA reads TGTGCCAGCAGCTTAGGAAGGAAGCAGTACTTC. This gives the protein CASSLGRKQYF.

The rearrangement links TRBV5-1 to TRBJ1-6; the D is unclear. Germline-derived CDR1 and CDR2 are SGHRS and YFSETQ. Between the trimmed V and J ends, which lost 0 bases and 5 bases, there was a span of 6 bases. This CDR3 comprises 14 residues. This CDR3 reads CASSLGSDNSPLHF. DNA for the CDR3: TGCGCCAGCAGCTTGGGTAGCGATAATTCACCCCTCCACTTT.

As concerns this clone: The same CDR3 arises from other DNA sequences in this sample as well. The chain combines TRBV6-5 with TRBJ2-5; no firm D call. Trimming removed 2 bases from V and 4 bases from J, with 2 bases in between. The CDR3 spans 11 residues. Germline V CDR1 and CDR2: MNHEY, SVGAGI. DNA for the CDR3: TGTGCCAGCAGTTACGGAGAGACCCAGTACTTC. It specifies CASSYGETQYF.

V gene TRBV5-1 combines with J gene TRBJ1-1; D might be TRBD1 (6 bases). Germline-derived CDR1 and CDR2 are SGHRS and YFSETQ. CDR3 length: 15 amino acids. V dropped 4 bases and J dropped 2 bases, with 15 bases sitting between them. CDR3 region: CASSMNRAGNTEAFF. The CDR3 nucleotides are TGCGCCAGCAGCATGAACAGGGCGGGTAACACTGAAGCTTTCTTT.

This clone occurred a few times. The J gene is TRBJ2-7, the V gene TRBV11-1; TRBD1 agrees at 7 bases. The junction had 5 bases not matched to a gene; V was cut back by 1 base and J by 5 bases. This CDR3 contains 14 residues. CDR1 and CDR2 (germline): SGHAT, FQDESV (reference sequence). Written as DNA, the CDR3 is TGTGCCAGCAGCTTAGGACAGGGAGTCCACGAGCAGTACTTC. Amino acid sequence: CASSLGQGVHEQYF.

The J gene is TRBJ2-5, the V gene TRBV5-4, with D perhaps being TRBD1 or TRBD2 (5 bases each). Per the germline V gene, CDR1 is SGHNT and CDR2 is YYREEE (reference sequence). This CDR3 is 17 amino acids long. Trimming took 2 bases from V and 4 from J, leaving 21 bases between them. Here the CDR3 DNA reads TGTGCCAGCAGCTTAGATCCCGGGGCTCAGTTCCGAGAGACCCAGTACTTC. Amino acid sequence: CASSLDPGAQFRETQYF.

J is TRBJ1-2 and V is TRBV29-1; D gene unclear. V lost 7 bases and J 8 bases, leaving 20 bases between the germline ends. CDR3 length: 13 residues. CDR1 and CDR2 from the germline V gene are SQVTM and ANQGSEA. CDR3 region: CSARRTSGGGYTF. The CDR3 DNA follows: TGCAGCGCCCGGAGGACCTCGGGCGGCGGCTACACCTTC.

CDR3 bases: TGTGCCAGCAGCTTGAAGGCCGGACAGGGACAGTCTTCTGGCTACACCTTC. This gives the protein CASSLKAGQGQSSGYTF. The chain employs TRBV7-2 and TRBJ1-2, with TRBD1 identical over 8 bases. With 3 bases clipped from V and 7 bases from J, the junction kept 16 bases outside the gene matches. The CDR3 runs to 17 residues. Germline V lookup: CDR1 SGHTA, CDR2 FQGNSA.

V gene TRBV29-1 combines with J gene TRBJ2-5; maybe TRBD1 (6 bases). This CDR3 region has 13 residues. V lost 6 bases to trimming and J lost 5 bases, with 16 bases between them. The germline V gene has CDR1 SQVTM and CDR2 ANQGSEA. The CDR3 sequence: CSVAQGRRETQYF. In nucleotides, the CDR3 is TGCAGCGTAGCACAGGGTAGGAGGGAGACCCAGTACTTC.

This clone was seen just once. This chain uses TRBV2 with TRBJ2-2; no clear D gene. This CDR3 has 14 amino acids. Germline V lookup: CDR1 SNHLY, CDR2 FYNNEI. Trimming shortened V by 4 bases and J by 0 bases, and 6 bases separated the two germline ends. The CDR3 DNA reads TGTGCCAGCAGTGTTGGATCGAACACCGGGGAGCTGTTTTTT. This codes for CASSVGSNTGELFF.

The genes are TRBV10-3 and TRBJ1-1, with 11 bases fitting TRBD1. Per the germline V gene, CDR1 is ENHRY and CDR2 is SYGVKD. The CDR3 runs 15 residues. The V and J ends lost 4 bases and 4 bases, in that order; junction bases with no gene match: 5. The CDR3 bases are TGTGCCATCAGTGGGGGACAGGGGGAGGGCACTGAAGCTTTCTTT. Its translation: CAISGGQGEGTEAFF.

CDR3 nucleotide sequence: TGTGCCTGGAGTGGGACGAGAGGCTACGAGCAGTACTTC. This sequence encodes CAWSGTRGYEQYF. J is TRBJ2-7 and V is TRBV30; D is ambiguous. Germline lookup yields CDR1 GTSNPN and CDR2 SVGIG (reference sequence). V lost 1 base and J lost 3, with 10 bases in between. This CDR3 is built from 13 residues.